The 26 T cell receptor beta chains reported below all come from one sample, sequenced in a study of cytomegalovirus exposure and HLA in healthy donors. PCR involved 60 Vbeta and 13 Jbeta primers. The repertoire was sequenced with immunoSEQ multiplex PCR; TCRdb's copy has only in-frame clones and lacks some. The sample comprises 72,000 or so clones, about 75% of which are singletons, and around 7.3% rests with the top ten. Sequenced input: PBMCs. The receptors derive from a woman aged 30 to 39 in good health and CMV-seropositive.

The rearrangement links TRBV5-1 to TRBJ2-3; 9 bases line up with TRBD1. Germline V gene lookup returns CDR1 SGHRS and CDR2 YFSETQ. V lost 3 bases and J lost 2; bases outside the gene matches: 4. The CDR3 is 15 amino acids. The CDR3 coding sequence is TGCGCCAGCAGCTCGACAGGGGGGCACACAGATACGCAGTATTTT. It translates to CASSSTGGHTDTQYF.

The rearrangement uses TRBV7-8 and TRBJ2-2; 8 bases are shared with TRBD2. Unmatched junction bases numbered 8, after V lost 4 bases and J lost 4 bases. The CDR3 sequence is 16 residues long. The germline gives CDR1 SGHVS, CDR2 FQNEAQ. The CDR3 sequence is CASSSREGLVTGELFF. The CDR3 DNA follows: TGTGCCAGCAGCTCTCGGGAGGGCCTCGTCACCGGGGAGCTGTTTTTT.

The chain carries TRBV6-1 and TRBJ1-2; TRBD1 aligns across 8 bases. V shed 6 bases, J shed 5 bases, and the junction held 11 bases outside the gene matches. The CDR3 spans 15 residues. Germline-derived CDR1 and CDR2 are MNHNS and SASEGT. For the CDR3, the DNA is TGTGCCAGCAGAGACCTGGACAGGGCGACTTATGGCTACACCTTC. Protein: CASRDLDRATYGYTF.

The genes are TRBV7-2 and TRBJ1-2, with 9 bases aligning to TRBD1. Unmatched junction bases numbered 7, after V lost 5 bases and J lost 0 bases. CDR1 is SGHTA, CDR2 FQGNSA, per germline. The CDR3 extends over 16 amino acids. The CDR3, as DNA: TGTGCCAGCAGCCCGGACAGGGGCCCTCCTAACTATGGCTACACCTTC. It yields the protein CASSPDRGPPNYGYTF.

The gene calls are TRBV27 and TRBJ2-1; TRBD1 matches at 10 bases. Germline V gene sequence: CDR1 MNHEY, CDR2 SMNVEV (reference sequence). The CDR3 has 14 amino acids. V dropped 6 bases and J dropped 7; count of bases not matched to a gene: 6. The CDR3 is CASRVDRGMNEQFF. The CDR3 nucleotides read TGTGCCAGCAGGGTGGACAGGGGGATGAATGAGCAGTTCTTC.

The V and J genes are TRBV29-1 and TRBJ2-2; 9 positions agree with TRBD1. CDR1 and CDR2 from the germline V gene are SQVTM and ANQGSEA. CDR3 size: 15 residues. The CDR3 nucleotides are TGCAGTCTAACCCCGGGACAGGGAGACACCGGGGAGCTGTTTTTT. It specifies CSLTPGQGDTGELFF.

The chain recombines TRBV7-8 with TRBJ2-7; 7 bases agree with TRBD2. This CDR3 is built from 12 residues. Trimming removed 5 bases from V and 5 bases from J; junction bases left unmatched: 3. Germline CDR1 is SGHVS and CDR2 is FQNEAQ. The CDR3 DNA reads as TGTGCCAGCAGCCGAACTAGCGACGAGCAGTACTTC. Its protein product is CASSRTSDEQYF. Supplemented by reference TRBV7-8 and TRBJ2-7, the full variable domain reads GAGVSQSPRYKVAKRGQDVALRCDPISGHVSLFWYQQALGQGPEFLTYFQNEAQLDKSGLPSDRFFAERPEGSVSTLKIQRTQQEDSAVYLCASSRTSDEQYFGPGTRLTVT.

V and J are TRBV6-5 and TRBJ1-2, with D possibly matching TRBD1 (6 bases). Germline V gene data show CDR1 as MNHEY and CDR2 as SVGAGI. The CDR3 loop spans 14 amino acids. The V end lost 0 bases, the J end lost 8 bases, and 13 bases lay between the germline ends. The CDR3 sequence is CASSYSAGGKGYTF. DNA of the CDR3: TGTGCCAGCAGTTACTCTGCTGGGGGCAAGGGCTACACCTTC.

The rearrangement joins TRBV4-2 to TRBJ2-7; no reliable D call. The CDR3 spans 15 residues. V lost 4 bases, J lost 1 base, and 14 bases lay in between. Germline V gene data show CDR1 as LGHNA and CDR2 as YNFKEQ. CDR3 in amino acids: CASSLYRASSYEQYF. CDR3 nucleotide sequence: TGTGCCAGCAGCCTATATAGAGCTAGTTCCTACGAGCAGTACTTC.

The chain is built from TRBV27 and TRBJ2-2; D is perhaps TRBD2 (8 bases). Germline V gene sequence: CDR1 MNHEY, CDR2 SMNVEV (reference sequence). Trimming took 5 bases from V and 4 from J, leaving 17 bases between them. The CDR3 has 16 residues. The CDR3, as DNA: TGTGCCAGCAGTCCAGGGGGGACTAGGGGCACCGGGGAGCTGTTTTTT. Translating it yields CASSPGGTRGTGELFF.

This rearrangement joins TRBV4-3 to TRBJ2-7; possible D gene TRBD2, 5 bases. The CDR3 sequence is 15 residues long. V gave up 1 base and J gave up 1 base, with 11 bases separating them. Germline loops: CDR1 LGHNA, CDR2 YSLEER. The CDR3 coding sequence is TGCGCCAGCAGCCAAGGAAGAACTAGATCCTACGAGCAGTACTTC. Protein sequence: CASSQGRTRSYEQYF.

The gene calls are TRBV19 and TRBJ2-5; the match to TRBD1 covers 8 bases. The CDR3 totals 15 residues. Germline loops: CDR1 LNHDA, CDR2 SQIVND (reference sequence). V gave up 6 bases and J gave up 2 bases; unmatched junction bases: 8. Here the CDR3 DNA reads TGTGCCAGTAGCCCATGGGGGACAGGACAAGAGACCCAGTACTTC. Amino acids: CASSPWGTGQETQYF.

This clone was detected only a few times. The gene calls are TRBV4-1 and TRBJ1-5; 8 bases line up with TRBD1. With 4 bases clipped from V and 5 bases from J, the junction kept 4 bases outside the gene matches. Germline V lookup: CDR1 MGHRA, CDR2 YSYEKL. The CDR3 totals 14 residues. The CDR3 DNA follows: TGCGCCAGCAGCCCTTTACAGGGGGATCAGCCCCAGCATTTT. Its protein product is CASSPLQGDQPQHF.

This clone was found a few times. The chain uses TRBV10-3 and TRBJ1-5, with 7 bases matching TRBD1. CDR1 and CDR2 (germline): ENHRY, SYGVKD. This CDR3 has 13 residues. V shed 7 bases, J shed 4 bases, and the junction held 4 bases outside the gene matches. The CDR3 DNA reads as TGTGCCATCAACGGGACAGCGAATCAGCCCCAGCATTTT. This encodes CAINGTANQPQHF.

This clone was found many times. The chain links TRBV4-2 to TRBJ1-1; 7 nucleotides agree with TRBD1. Per the germline V gene, CDR1 is LGHNA and CDR2 is YNFKEQ. The CDR3 loop spans 15 amino acids. With 4 bases clipped from V and 5 bases from J, the junction kept 10 bases outside the gene matches. CDR3 in amino acids: CASSPWSRGRTEAFF. Written as DNA, the CDR3 is TGTGCCAGCAGCCCCTGGTCGAGGGGGCGGACTGAAGCTTTCTTT.

J is TRBJ1-1 and V is TRBV6-5; the match to TRBD1 covers 7 bases. Trimming took 7 bases from V and 3 from J; bases not matched to a gene: 2. Looked up from germline, CDR1 is MNHEY and CDR2 is SVGAGI. The CDR3 totals 12 residues. The CDR3 nucleotides are TGTGCCAGCAACAGGGGTGACACTGAAGCTTTCTTT. Protein sequence: CASNRGDTEAFF.

This chain uses TRBV7-2 with TRBJ2-1; TRBD2 agrees at 11 bases. This CDR3 comprises 16 residues. CDR1 is SGHTA, CDR2 FQGNSA, per germline. Unmatched junction bases numbered 10, after V lost 5 bases and J lost 7 bases. Here the CDR3 reads CASSTPGLAELNEQFF. The CDR3 DNA reads TGTGCCAGCAGCACCCCGGGACTAGCGGAACTTAATGAGCAGTTCTTC.

CDR3 protein: CASSRQGSSYNEQFF. The CDR3 bases are TGTGCCAGTAGTCGACAGGGATCCTCCTACAATGAGCAGTTCTTC. The chain recombines TRBV19 with TRBJ2-1, with 7 bases aligning to TRBD1. Germline V CDR1 and CDR2: LNHDA, SQIVND (reference sequence). CDR3 size: 15 residues. V lost 5 bases, J lost 0 bases, and 4 bases stayed unmatched.

The chain is built from TRBV6-4 and TRBJ1-2; 9 bases are a match to TRBD1. Trimming removed 4 bases from V and 2 bases from J; junction bases left unmatched: 2. The CDR3 covers 14 residues. Germline assignment: CDR1 MRHNA and CDR2 SNTAGT. The CDR3 sequence: CASSAGTGNYGYTF. For the CDR3, the DNA is TGTGCCAGCAGTGCCGGGACAGGGAACTATGGCTACACCTTC.

CDR3 sequence (DNA): TGCAGCGGATCTAGAGACTACAATGAGCAGTTCTTC. Translation gives CSGSRDYNEQFF. The chain links TRBV29-1 to TRBJ2-1; D is unclear. V lost 7 bases, J lost 3 bases, and 10 bases lay in between. This CDR3 has 12 amino acids. CDR1 is SQVTM, CDR2 ANQGSEA, per germline.

The chain combines TRBV2 with TRBJ1-5; 7 bases are shared with TRBD1. Germline V gene sequence: CDR1 SNHLY, CDR2 FYNNEI. Losses at the gene ends were 2 bases for V and 4 bases for J; bases not matched to a gene: 5. The CDR3 is 15 amino acids. CDR3 protein: CASSERGQINQPQHF. The CDR3 DNA reads as TGTGCCAGCAGTGAACGGGGACAGATAAATCAGCCCCAGCATTTT.

This chain connects TRBV4-2 to TRBJ2-7; D is perhaps TRBD2 (5 bases). Trimming took 2 bases from V and 4 from J, leaving 18 bases between them. The germline V gene has CDR1 LGHNA and CDR2 YNFKEQ. The CDR3 consists of 16 residues. CDR3 bases: TGTGCCAGCAGCCAATGGGCGGGCGGCGGGTTTTACGAGCAGTACTTC. Translated: CASSQWAGGGFYEQYF.

V is TRBV27 and J is TRBJ1-5; 9 nucleotides agree with TRBD1. Unmatched junction bases numbered 10, after V lost 5 bases and J lost 8 bases. Germline CDR1 is MNHEY and CDR2 is SMNVEV (reference sequence). CDR3 size: 15 residues. The CDR3 coding sequence is TGTGCCAGCAGTCCCCGGACAGGGGCGATGGAGCCCCAGCATTTT. This gives the protein CASSPRTGAMEPQHF.

The chain is built from TRBV6-1 and TRBJ2-7; 8 bases fit TRBD2. CDR3 length: 14 amino acids. V lost 4 bases and J lost 0; bases outside the gene matches: 2. The germline V gene encodes CDR1 MNHNS and CDR2 SASEGT. Here the CDR3 reads CASSVSGISYEQYF. For the CDR3, the DNA is TGTGCCAGCAGTGTTAGCGGGATCTCCTACGAGCAGTACTTC.

This chain uses TRBV19 with TRBJ2-6; weak D call: TRBD1 (8 bases). CDR3 length equals 16 residues. Germline V gene lookup returns CDR1 LNHDA and CDR2 SQIVND (reference sequence). Trimming took off 7 bases at V and 3 bases at J, with 16 bases between the two ends. The CDR3 coding sequence is TGTGCCAGTACAGGACAGGGAGGGTTTGGGGCCAACGTCCTGACTTTC. As protein: CASTGQGGFGANVLTF.

V gene TRBV6-4 combines with J gene TRBJ1-5, with 8 positions matching TRBD1. In germline, CDR1 is MRHNA, CDR2 SNTAGT. V trimming: 8 bases; J trimming: 2 bases; junction bases outside the gene matches: 17. CDR3 length: 18 amino acids. CDR3 sequence reads: CASPWYRGEVCRNQPQHF. As DNA, the CDR3 is TGTGCCAGCCCGTGGTACAGGGGGGAGGTCTGTCGCAATCAGCCCCAGCATTTT.